This TCR beta chain is drawn from a study of blood T cell repertoires in COVID-19. Germline V lookup: CDR1 LNHDA, CDR2 SQIVND (reference sequence). The CDR3 is 14 residues long. V was trimmed by 8 bases and J by 2 bases, leaving 15 bases between them. Clones were sequenced by immunoSEQ multiplex PCR, and TCRdb holds only the in-frame ones, with some missing. The table includes more than 250,000 clones, roughly 84% detected once. The sequence derives from a human donor in a cohort sampled during active COVID-19. The material sequenced was peripheral blood. J is TRBJ1-1 and V is TRBV19; D may be TRBD1 (5 bases). The chain's CDR3 is CASSSGGSNTEAFF. CDR3 sequence (DNA): TGTGCCAGTTCCTCGGGGGGTTCCAACACTGAAGCTTTCTTT.